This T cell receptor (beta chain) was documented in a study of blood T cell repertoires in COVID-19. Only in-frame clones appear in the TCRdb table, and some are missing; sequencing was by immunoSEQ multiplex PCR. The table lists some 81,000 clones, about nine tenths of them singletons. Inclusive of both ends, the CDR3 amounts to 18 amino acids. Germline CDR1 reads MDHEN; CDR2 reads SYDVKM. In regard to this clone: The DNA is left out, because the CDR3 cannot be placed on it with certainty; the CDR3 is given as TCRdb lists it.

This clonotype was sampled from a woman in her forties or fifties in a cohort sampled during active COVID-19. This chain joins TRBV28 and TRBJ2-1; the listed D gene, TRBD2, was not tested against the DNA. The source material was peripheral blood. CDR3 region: CASSTSGLAGTSYNEQFF.